This TCR beta chain derives from a study of cytomegalovirus exposure and HLA in healthy donors. Study conclusions and caveats: The authors confirmed in vitro that a few CMV-associated chains were specific for CMV antigens. Earlier results showed most TCR beta V segments being productive about 87% or about 30% of the time.

The PCR contained 60 Vbeta and 13 Jbeta primers. Measured with immunoSEQ multiplex PCR; TCRdb has only the in-frame clones, and not every one. The sample contains nearly 200,000 clones, about 79% of which appear only once. The CDR3 runs to 15 residues. V lost 0 bases and J lost 4, with 13 bases in between. CDR1 is SGHRS and CDR2 is YFSETQ in the germline V gene. Comments on this clone: Its antigen is not identified.

The chain combines TRBV5-1 with TRBJ1-2; D possibly corresponds to TRBD1 (6 bases). The TCR was taken from a boy between 2 and 10 years old in good health and CMV-seronegative. The sample consisted of PBMCs. In DNA, the CDR3 is TGCGCCAGCAGCTTGGGGTCAGGGGAATCCTATGGCTACACCTTC. The encoded protein is CASSLGSGESYGYTF.